This TCR beta chain is from a study of blood T cell repertoires in COVID-19. In the study overall: The United States, Italy and Spain provided the acute and convalescent COVID-19 samples.

Per the authors' pipeline: Estimation of nucleated cell counts was performed using reference gene primer amplification. Sequencing was performed with immunoSEQ multiplex PCR; in TCRdb, only in-frame clones are kept and a portion is missing. V, J and clone size reflect that table, while D and trimming were determined from the DNA. The sample includes about 210,000 clones, roughly 91% of them seen just once. Recruitment covered 25 or so US areas and drew participants whose ages spanned about 18 to 95 years. Clinical histories supplied by participants themselves formed the basis of cohort assignment. Material for sequencing was PBMCs or T cells enriched from blood (not recorded which). This TCR came from a man between 25 and 39 years old in a cohort exposed to, infected with or recovered from COVID-19 (not recorded which).

The CDR3 loop reads CASSDRQGYNEQFF. The CDR3 nucleotides read TGTGCCAGCAGTGATAGACAGGGGTACAATGAGCAGTTCTTC. This rearrangement joins TRBV6-6 to TRBJ2-1; 8 nucleotides agree with TRBD1. The CDR3 length is 14 residues. Germline V gene lookup returns CDR1 MNHNY and CDR2 SVGAGI (reference sequence). V gave up 5 bases and J gave up 4 bases; unmatched junction bases: 4.